This record concerns one T cell receptor (beta chain) sequence. Repertoires were generated with immunoSEQ multiplex PCR, while TCRdb's copy carries only in-frame clones and drops some. The sample includes 250,000 or so clones, 75% to 90% of them seen just once. This CDR3 comprises 14 residues. The germline CDR1 and CDR2 sequences are MDHEN and SYDVKM. Germline trimming cut 3 bases from V and 11 bases from J; bases unmatched to any gene: 10. The data belong to a study of blood T cell repertoires in COVID-19. All enrollees were roughly 18 to 95 years old and from some 24 US areas. Before being deemed recovered, Cohort 3 donors had two negative PCRs, clearance, or symptom resolution.

The genes are TRBV28 and TRBJ1-1, with 9 bases matching TRBD1. Sequences were obtained from PBMCs or T cells enriched from blood (not recorded which). The sequence derives from a woman in her fifties or sixties who had recovered from COVID-19. The CDR3 region is CASSFTGGLARAFF. The CDR3 coding sequence is TGTGCCAGCAGTTTTACAGGGGGCTTGGCGAGGGCTTTCTTT.